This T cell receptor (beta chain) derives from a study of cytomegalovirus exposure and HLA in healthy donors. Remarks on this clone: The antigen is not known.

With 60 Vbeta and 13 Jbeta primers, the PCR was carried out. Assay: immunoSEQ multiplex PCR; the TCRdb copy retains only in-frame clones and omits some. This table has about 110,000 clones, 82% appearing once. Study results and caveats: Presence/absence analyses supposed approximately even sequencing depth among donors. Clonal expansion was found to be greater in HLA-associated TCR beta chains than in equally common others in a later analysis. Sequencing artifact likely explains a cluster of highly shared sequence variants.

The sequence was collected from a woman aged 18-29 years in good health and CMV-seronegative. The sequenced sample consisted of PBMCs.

CDR3 sequence: CASSMWQGAVQPQHF. The CDR3 DNA is TGTGCCAGTAGTATGTGGCAGGGGGCAGTTCAGCCCCAGCATTTT. V and J are TRBV19 and TRBJ1-5, with TRBD1 matching over 8 bases. This CDR3 region has 15 residues. V shed 3 bases, J shed 6 bases, and the junction held 7 bases outside the gene matches. The germline V gene has CDR1 LNHDA and CDR2 SQIVND (reference sequence).